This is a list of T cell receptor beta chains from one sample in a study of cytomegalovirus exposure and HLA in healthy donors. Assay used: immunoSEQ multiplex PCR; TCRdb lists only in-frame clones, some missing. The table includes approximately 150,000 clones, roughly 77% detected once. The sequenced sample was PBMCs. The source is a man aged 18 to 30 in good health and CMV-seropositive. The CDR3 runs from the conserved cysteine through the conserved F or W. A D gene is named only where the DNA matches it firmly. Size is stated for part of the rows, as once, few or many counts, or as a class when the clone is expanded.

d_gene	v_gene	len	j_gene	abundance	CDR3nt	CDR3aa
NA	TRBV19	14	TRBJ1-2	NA	TGTGCCAGTAGTACCCCACCAGGGGCCTATGGCTACACCTTC	CASSTPPGAYGYTF
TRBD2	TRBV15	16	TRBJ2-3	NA	TGTGCCACCAGCGGGGGACTAGCGGCAAGCACAGATACGCAGTATTTT	CATSGGLAASTDTQYF
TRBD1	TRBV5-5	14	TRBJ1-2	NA	TGTGCCAGCAGCCCCCGGACAGGGGAGGGTGGCTACACCTTC	CASSPRTGEGGYTF
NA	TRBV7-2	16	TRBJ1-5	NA	TGTGCCAGCAGTATACAGGTTGGGGGGAGGGCGCAGCCCCAGCATTTT	CASSIQVGGRAQPQHF
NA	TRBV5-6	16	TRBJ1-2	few	TGTGCCAGCAGCTTGGGTATGGTAGTGACTAACTATGGCTACACCTTC	CASSLGMVVTNYGYTF
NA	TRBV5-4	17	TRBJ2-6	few	TGTGCCAGCAGCCTGGACGCCTGGGCATCTGGGGCCAACGTCCTGACTTTC	CASSLDAWASGANVLTF
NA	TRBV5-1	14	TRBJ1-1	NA	TGCGCCAGCAGCCCGGACAATCGAGACACTGAAGCTTTCTTT	CASSPDNRDTEAFF
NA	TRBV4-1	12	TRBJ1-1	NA	TGCGCCAGCAGCCACGCAGGACAGGAAGCTTTCTTT	CASSHAGQEAFF
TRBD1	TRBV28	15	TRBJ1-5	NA	TGTGCCAGCAGGGGTCGACAGGGGAGCAATCAGCCCCAGCATTTT	CASRGRQGSNQPQHF
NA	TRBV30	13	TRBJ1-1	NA	TGTGCCTGGAAACGGGATCGGGACACTGAAGCTTTCTTT	CAWKRDRDTEAFF
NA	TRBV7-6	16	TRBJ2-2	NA	TGTGCCAGCAGCTTAGCGGAGGGCGCGAACACCGGGGAGCTGTTTTTT	CASSLAEGANTGELFF
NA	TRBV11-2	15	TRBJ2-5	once	TGTGCCAGCAGCTTCCTGGGGGGAGGGGGGGAGACCCAGTACTTC	CASSFLGGGGETQYF
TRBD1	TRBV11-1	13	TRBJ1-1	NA	TGTGCCAGCAGCCCCGGACAGGGGATTGAAGCTTTCTTT	CASSPGQGIEAFF
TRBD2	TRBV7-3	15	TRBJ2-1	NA	TGTGCCAGCAGCTTATTGGCGGGGGCCTACAATGAGCAGTTCTTC	CASSLLAGAYNEQFF
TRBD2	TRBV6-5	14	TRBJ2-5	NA	TGTGCCAGCAGTCCGGGACTAGCGGTAGAGACCCAGTACTTC	CASSPGLAVETQYF
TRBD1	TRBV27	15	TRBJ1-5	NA	TGTGCCAGCAGCGACAGGGCCTATAGCAATCAGCCCCAGCATTTT	CASSDRAYSNQPQHF
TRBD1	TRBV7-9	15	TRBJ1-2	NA	TGTGCCAGCAGCTTTGGACAGGGGTCTTTCTATGGCTACACCTTC	CASSFGQGSFYGYTF
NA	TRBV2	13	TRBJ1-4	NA	TGTGCCAGCGGTGGCAGACTCAAAGAAAAACTGTTTTTT	CASGGRLKEKLFF
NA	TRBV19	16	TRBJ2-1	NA	TGTGCCAGCCTTGGGTCCCTGGACAGCTCCTACAATGAGCAGTTCTTC	CASLGSLDSSYNEQFF
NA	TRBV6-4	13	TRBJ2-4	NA	TGTGCCAGCAGTGAACAGTCGGAGGACATTCAGTACTTC	CASSEQSEDIQYF
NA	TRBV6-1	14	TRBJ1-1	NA	TGTGCCATCTCGAGTGGGGCAGGGTACACTGAAGCTTTCTTT	CAISSGAGYTEAFF
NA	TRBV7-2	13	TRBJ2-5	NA	TGTGCCAGCGGGAAACAGGGCCGAGAGACCCAGTACTTC	CASGKQGRETQYF
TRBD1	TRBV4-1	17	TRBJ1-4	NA	TGCGCCAGCAGCCAAGATCCTCGGGACAGGGGGGATGAAAAACTGTTTTTT	CASSQDPRDRGDEKLFF
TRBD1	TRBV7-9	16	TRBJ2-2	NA	TGTGCCAGCAGCGGCGGGGACAGGCTTACCACCGGGGAGCTGTTTTTT	CASSGGDRLTTGELFF
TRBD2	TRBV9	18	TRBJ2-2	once	TGTGCCAGCAGCCTAACCGGGACTAGAGGCAACCGGGGCGGGGAGCTGTTTTTT	CASSLTGTRGNRGGELFF
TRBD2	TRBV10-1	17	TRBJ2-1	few	TGCGCCAGCACCGGGGGACTAGCGGGGCACTCCTACAATGAGCAGTTCTTC	CASTGGLAGHSYNEQFF
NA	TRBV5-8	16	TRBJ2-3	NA	TGTGCCAGCAGCTGGCCAGGGTTTGTGGGCACAGATACGCAGTATTTT	CASSWPGFVGTDTQYF
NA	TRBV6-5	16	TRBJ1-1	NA	TGTGCCAGCAGTTACCCGGGGGTCGGTAAGAACACTGAAGCTTTCTTT	CASSYPGVGKNTEAFF
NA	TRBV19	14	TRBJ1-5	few	TGTGCCAGTAGTATTGACGGGGTTGTGGGAGCCCAGCATTTT	CASSIDGVVGAQHF
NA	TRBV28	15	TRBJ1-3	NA	TGTGCCAGCATCACGACAATGGGGAGCGGAAACACCATATATTTT	CASITTMGSGNTIYF
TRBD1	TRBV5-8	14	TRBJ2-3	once	TGTGCCAGCAGCATACAGGGGTCCACAGATACGCAGTATTTT	CASSIQGSTDTQYF
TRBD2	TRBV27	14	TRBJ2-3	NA	TGTGCCAGCAGATGGACTAGCGGCACAGATACGCAGTATTTT	CASRWTSGTDTQYF
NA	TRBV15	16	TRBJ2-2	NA	TGTGCCACCAGCAGAGCGGTGGGGGCACTGGCCGGGGAGCTGTTTTTT	CATSRAVGALAGELFF
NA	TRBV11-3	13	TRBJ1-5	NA	TGTGCCAGCAGCTTAGACTCTAATCAGCCCCAGCATTTT	CASSLDSNQPQHF
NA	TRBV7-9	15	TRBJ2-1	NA	TGTGCCAGCAGCTATACTGGGCAAGGAGGGTATGAGCAGTTCTTC	CASSYTGQGGYEQFF
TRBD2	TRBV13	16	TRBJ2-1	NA	TGTGCCAGCAGCATAGATACTAGCGGGGGAGGGAATGAGCAGTTCTTC	CASSIDTSGGGNEQFF
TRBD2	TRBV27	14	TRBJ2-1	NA	TGTGCCAGCAGTTTAGGGACTACCTACAATGAGCAGTTCTTC	CASSLGTTYNEQFF
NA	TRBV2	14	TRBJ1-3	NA	TGTGCCAGCGGAGGACGGCGAGCTGGAAACACCATATATTTT	CASGGRRAGNTIYF
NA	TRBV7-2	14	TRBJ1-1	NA	TGTGCCAGCAGCTTAGGGGTACGGGACACTGAAGCTTTCTTT	CASSLGVRDTEAFF
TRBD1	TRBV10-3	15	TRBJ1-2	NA	TGTGCCACCTCACCACTCGGACAGGGGGCTGAAGGCTACACCTTC	CATSPLGQGAEGYTF
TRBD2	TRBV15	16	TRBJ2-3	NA	TGTGCCACCAGCCTCCACGGGACTAGCCCCACAGATACGCAGTATTTT	CATSLHGTSPTDTQYF
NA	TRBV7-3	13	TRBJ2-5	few	TGTGCCAGCAGCTTAACGGGGGGAGAGACCCAGTACTTC	CASSLTGGETQYF
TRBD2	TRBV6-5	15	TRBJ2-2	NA	TGTGCCAGCAGCAAGACTAGCCGTCACACCGGGGAGCTGTTTTTT	CASSKTSRHTGELFF
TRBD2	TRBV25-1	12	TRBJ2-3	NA	TGTGCTGGGGGGGACTATACAGATACGCAGTATTTT	CAGGDYTDTQYF
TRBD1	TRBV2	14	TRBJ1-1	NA	TGTGCCAGCCTCCGGACAGGGCTAAACACTGAAGCTTTCTTT	CASLRTGLNTEAFF
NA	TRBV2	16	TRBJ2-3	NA	TGTGCCAGCAGTGAAGTCATCAGGGGAAATGCAGATACGCAGTATTTT	CASSEVIRGNADTQYF
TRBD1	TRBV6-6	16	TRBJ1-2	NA	TGTGCCAGCAGTTACTCGACTGGGCAGGGGGCGGGCGGCTACACCTTC	CASSYSTGQGAGGYTF
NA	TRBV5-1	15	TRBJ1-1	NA	TGCGCCAGCAGCGTGGGAGGGGGGGCGAACACTGAAGCTTTCTTT	CASSVGGGANTEAFF
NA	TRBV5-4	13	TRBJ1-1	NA	TGTGCCAGCAGCTTGGTGACAAACACTGAAGCTTTCTTT	CASSLVTNTEAFF
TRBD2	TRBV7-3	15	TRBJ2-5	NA	TGTGCCAGCAGCTCTAGCGGGGGGGCCGGAGAGACCCAGTACTTC	CASSSSGGAGETQYF
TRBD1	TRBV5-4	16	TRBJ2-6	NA	TGTGCCAGCAGCTTCGACAGGGCGGCTGGGGCCAACGTCCTGACTTTC	CASSFDRAAGANVLTF